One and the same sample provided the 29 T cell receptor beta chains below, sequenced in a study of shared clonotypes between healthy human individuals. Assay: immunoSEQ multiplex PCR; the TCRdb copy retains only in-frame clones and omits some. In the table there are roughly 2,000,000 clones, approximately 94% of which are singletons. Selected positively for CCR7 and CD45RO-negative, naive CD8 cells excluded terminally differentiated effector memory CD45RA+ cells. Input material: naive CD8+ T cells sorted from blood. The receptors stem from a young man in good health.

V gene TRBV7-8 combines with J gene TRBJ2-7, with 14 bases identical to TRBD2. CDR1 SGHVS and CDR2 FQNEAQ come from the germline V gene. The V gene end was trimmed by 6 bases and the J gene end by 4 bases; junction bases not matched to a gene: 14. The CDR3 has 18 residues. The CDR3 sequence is CASSMGLAGALLSYEQYF. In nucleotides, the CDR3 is TGTGCCAGCAGTATGGGACTAGCGGGAGCCCTCTTATCGTACGAGCAGTACTTC.

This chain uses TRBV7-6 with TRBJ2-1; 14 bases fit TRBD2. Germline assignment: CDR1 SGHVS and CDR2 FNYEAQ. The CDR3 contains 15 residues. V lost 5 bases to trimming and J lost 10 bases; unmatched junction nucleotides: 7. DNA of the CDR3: TGTGCCAGCAGCACGACTAGCGGGGGGGCGGAGGAGCAGTTCTTC. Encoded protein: CASSTTSGGAEEQFF.

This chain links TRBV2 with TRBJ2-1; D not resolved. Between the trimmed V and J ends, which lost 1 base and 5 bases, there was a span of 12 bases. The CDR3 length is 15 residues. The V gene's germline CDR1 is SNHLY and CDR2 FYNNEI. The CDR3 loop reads CASSEERVHDNEQFF. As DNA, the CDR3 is TGTGCCAGCAGTGAAGAAAGGGTCCATGACAATGAGCAGTTCTTC.

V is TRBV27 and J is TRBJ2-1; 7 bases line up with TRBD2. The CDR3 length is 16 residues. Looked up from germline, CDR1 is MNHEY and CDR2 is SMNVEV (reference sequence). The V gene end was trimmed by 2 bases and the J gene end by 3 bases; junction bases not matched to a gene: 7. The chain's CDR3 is CASSLTAGVGYNEQFF. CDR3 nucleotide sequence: TGTGCCAGCAGTTTAACGGCGGGAGTTGGCTACAATGAGCAGTTCTTC.

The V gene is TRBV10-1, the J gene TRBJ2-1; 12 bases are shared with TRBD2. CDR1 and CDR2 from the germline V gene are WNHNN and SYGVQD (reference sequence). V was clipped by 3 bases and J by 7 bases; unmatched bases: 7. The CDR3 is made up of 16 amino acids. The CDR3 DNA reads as TGCGCCAGCAGTGATCATCGACTAGCGGGAGCTAATGAGCAGTTCTTC. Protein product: CASSDHRLAGANEQFF.

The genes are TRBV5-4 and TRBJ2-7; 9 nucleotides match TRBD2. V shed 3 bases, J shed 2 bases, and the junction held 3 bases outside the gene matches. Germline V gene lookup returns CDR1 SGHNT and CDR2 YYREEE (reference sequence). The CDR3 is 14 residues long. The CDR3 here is CASSYSGSPYEQYF. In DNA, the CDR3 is TGTGCCAGCAGCTATAGCGGGAGTCCCTACGAGCAGTACTTC.

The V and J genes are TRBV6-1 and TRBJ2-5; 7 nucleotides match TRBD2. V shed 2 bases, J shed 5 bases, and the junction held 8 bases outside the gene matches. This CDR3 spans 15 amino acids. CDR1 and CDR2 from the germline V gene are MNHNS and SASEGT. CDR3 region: CASSEFLAVGETQYF. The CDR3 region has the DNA TGTGCCAGCAGTGAATTCCTAGCGGTGGGGGAGACCCAGTACTTC.

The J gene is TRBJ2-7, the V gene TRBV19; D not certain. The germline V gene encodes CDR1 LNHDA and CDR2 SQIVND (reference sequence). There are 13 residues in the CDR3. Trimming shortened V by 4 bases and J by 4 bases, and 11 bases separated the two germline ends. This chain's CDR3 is CASSTDPPYEQYF. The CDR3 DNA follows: TGTGCCAGTAGTACCGACCCTCCTTACGAGCAGTACTTC.

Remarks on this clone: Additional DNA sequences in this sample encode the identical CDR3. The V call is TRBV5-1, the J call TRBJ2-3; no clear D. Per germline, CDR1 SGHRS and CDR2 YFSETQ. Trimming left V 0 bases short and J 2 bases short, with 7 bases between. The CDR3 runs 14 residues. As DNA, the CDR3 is TGCGCCAGCAGCTTGGGTGACTCCACAGATACGCAGTATTTT. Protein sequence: CASSLGDSTDTQYF.

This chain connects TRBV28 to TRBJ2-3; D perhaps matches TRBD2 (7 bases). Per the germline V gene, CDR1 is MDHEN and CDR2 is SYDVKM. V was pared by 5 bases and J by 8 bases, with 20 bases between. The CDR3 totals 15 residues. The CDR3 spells CASSPLRGGLGTQYF. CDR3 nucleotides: TGTGCCAGCAGTCCTCTGAGGGGGGGGCTGGGTACGCAGTATTTT.

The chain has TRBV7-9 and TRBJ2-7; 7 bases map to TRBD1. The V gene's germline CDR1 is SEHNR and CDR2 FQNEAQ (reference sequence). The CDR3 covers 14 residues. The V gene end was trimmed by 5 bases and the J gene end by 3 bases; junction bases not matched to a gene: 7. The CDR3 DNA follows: TGTGCCAGCAGCGCGACAGGGACCTTCTACGAGCAGTACTTC. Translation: CASSATGTFYEQYF.

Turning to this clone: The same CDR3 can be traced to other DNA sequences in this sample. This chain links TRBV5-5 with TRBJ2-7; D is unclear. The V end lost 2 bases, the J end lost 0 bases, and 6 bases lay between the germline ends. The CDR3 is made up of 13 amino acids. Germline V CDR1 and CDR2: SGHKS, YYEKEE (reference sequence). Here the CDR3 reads CASSLSSSYEQYF. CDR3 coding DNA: TGTGCCAGCAGCTTAAGCTCCTCCTACGAGCAGTACTTC.

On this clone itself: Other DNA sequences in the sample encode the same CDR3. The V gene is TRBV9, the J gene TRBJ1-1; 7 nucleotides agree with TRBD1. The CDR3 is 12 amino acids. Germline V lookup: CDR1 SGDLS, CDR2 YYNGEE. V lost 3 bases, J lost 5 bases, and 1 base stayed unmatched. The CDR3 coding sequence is TGTGCCAGCAGCGGACAGGGTACTGAAGCTTTCTTT. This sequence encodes CASSGQGTEAFF.

In nucleotides, the CDR3 is TGTGCCAGTAGTATAGCCCCGATCTTAGCGGGGCCCTACAATGAGCAGTTCTTC. Translated, it gives CASSIAPILAGPYNEQFF. V gene TRBV19 combines with J gene TRBJ2-1, with 8 bases aligning to TRBD2. The length of the CDR3 is 18 residues. V was pared by 1 base and J by 2 bases, with 10 bases of the junction left unmatched. Germline V CDR1 and CDR2: LNHDA, SQIVND (reference sequence). The complete variable domain, with remaining parts taken from reference TRBV19 and TRBJ2-1, reads DGGITQSPKYLFRKEGQNVTLSCEQNLNHDAMYWYRQDPGQGLRLIYYSQIVNDFQKGDIAEGYSVSREKKESFPLTVTSAQKNPTAFYLCASSIAPILAGPYNEQFFGPGTRLTVL.

Here the CDR3 DNA reads TGTGCCAGCAGTCTCTACAGGGATGGCGGGGAGCTGTTTTTT. Translation gives CASSLYRDGGELFF. The chain carries TRBV27 and TRBJ2-2; D possibly corresponds to TRBD1 (6 bases). This CDR3 is built from 14 residues. Trimming took off 5 bases at V and 7 bases at J, with 14 bases between the two ends. The germline V gene encodes CDR1 MNHEY and CDR2 SMNVEV (reference sequence).

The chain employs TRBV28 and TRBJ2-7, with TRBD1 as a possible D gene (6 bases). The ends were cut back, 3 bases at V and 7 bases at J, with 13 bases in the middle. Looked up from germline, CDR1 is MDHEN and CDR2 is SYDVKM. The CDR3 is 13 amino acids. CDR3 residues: CASSFQGYGEQYF. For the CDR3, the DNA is TGTGCCAGCAGTTTTCAGGGGTATGGGGAGCAGTACTTC.

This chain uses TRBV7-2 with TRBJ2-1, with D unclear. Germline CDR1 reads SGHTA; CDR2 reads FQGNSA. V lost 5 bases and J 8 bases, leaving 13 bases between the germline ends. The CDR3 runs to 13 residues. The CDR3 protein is CASSPTGGDEQFF. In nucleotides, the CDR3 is TGTGCCAGCAGCCCTACGGGTGGAGATGAGCAGTTCTTC.

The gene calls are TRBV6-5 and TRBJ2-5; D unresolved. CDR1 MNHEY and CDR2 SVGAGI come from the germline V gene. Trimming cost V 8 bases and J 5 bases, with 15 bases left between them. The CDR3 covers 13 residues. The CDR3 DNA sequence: TGTGCCAGCTCCGTTGCCGAAGGGGAGACCCAGTACTTC. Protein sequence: CASSVAEGETQYF.

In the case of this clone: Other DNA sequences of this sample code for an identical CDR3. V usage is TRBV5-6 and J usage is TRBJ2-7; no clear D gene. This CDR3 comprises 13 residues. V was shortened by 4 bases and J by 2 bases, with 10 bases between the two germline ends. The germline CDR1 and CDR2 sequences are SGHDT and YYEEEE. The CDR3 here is CASSPGLTYEQYF. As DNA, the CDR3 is TGTGCCAGCAGCCCCGGGTTGACCTACGAGCAGTACTTC.

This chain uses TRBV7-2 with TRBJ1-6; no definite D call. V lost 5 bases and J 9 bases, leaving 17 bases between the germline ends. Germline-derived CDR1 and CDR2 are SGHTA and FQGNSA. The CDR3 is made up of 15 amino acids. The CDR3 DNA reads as TGTGCCAGCAGCCGACGGCTAATAGACGGTTCACCCCTCCACTTT. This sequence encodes CASSRRLIDGSPLHF.

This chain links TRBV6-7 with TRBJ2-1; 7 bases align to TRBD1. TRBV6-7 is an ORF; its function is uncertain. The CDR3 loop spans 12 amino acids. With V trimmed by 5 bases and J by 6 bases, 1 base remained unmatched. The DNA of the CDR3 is TGTGCCAGCAGTGGGACAGTCAATGAGCAGTTCTTC. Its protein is CASSGTVNEQFF.

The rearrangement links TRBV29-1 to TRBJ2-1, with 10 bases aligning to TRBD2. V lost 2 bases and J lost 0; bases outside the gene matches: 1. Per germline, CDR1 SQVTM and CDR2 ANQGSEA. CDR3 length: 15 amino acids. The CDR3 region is CSVELAGDSYNEQFF. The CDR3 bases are TGCAGCGTTGAACTAGCGGGAGACTCCTACAATGAGCAGTTCTTC.

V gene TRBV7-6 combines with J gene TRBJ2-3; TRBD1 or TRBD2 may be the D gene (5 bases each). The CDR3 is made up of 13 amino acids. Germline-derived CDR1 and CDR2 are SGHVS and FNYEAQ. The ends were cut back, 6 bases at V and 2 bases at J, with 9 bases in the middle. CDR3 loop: CASRGELTDTQYF. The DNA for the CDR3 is TGTGCCAGCAGGGGGGAACTCACAGATACGCAGTATTTT. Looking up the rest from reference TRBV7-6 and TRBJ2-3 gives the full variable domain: GAGVSQSPRYKVTKRGQDVALRCDPISGHVSLYWYRQALGQGPEFLTYFNYEAQQDKSGLPNDRFSAERPEGSISTLTIQRTEQRDSAMYRCASRGELTDTQYFGPGTRLTVL.

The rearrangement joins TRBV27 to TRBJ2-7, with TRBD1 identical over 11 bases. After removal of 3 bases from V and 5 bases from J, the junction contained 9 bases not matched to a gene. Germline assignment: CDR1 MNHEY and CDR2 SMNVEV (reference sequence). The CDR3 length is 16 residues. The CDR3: CASSLARTGGSDEQYF. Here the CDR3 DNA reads TGTGCCAGCAGTTTGGCCAGGACAGGGGGCAGCGACGAGCAGTACTTC.

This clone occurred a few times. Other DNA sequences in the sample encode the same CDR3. The CDR3 loop reads CASSPDRDEQYF. CDR3 bases: TGTGCCAGCAGCCCGGACAGGGACGAGCAGTACTTC. V is TRBV6-5 and J is TRBJ2-7; TRBD1 matches 8 bases. The V segment lost 6 bases and the J segment 5 bases; nucleotides outside the gene matches: 3. The CDR3 has 12 amino acids. In germline, CDR1 is MNHEY, CDR2 SVGAGI.

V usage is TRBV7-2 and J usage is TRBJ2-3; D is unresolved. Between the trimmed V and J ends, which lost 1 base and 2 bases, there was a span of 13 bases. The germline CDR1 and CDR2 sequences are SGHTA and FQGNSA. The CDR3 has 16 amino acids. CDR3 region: CASSLVGSYTTDTQYF. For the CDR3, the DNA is TGTGCCAGCAGCTTAGTGGGCAGTTATACCACAGATACGCAGTATTTT.

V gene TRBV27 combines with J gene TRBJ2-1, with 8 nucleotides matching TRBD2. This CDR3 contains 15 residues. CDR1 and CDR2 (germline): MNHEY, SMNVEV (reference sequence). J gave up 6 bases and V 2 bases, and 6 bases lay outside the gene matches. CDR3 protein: CASSLTGGAFNEQFF. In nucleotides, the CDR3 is TGTGCCAGCAGTTTAACGGGGGGGGCCTTCAATGAGCAGTTCTTC.

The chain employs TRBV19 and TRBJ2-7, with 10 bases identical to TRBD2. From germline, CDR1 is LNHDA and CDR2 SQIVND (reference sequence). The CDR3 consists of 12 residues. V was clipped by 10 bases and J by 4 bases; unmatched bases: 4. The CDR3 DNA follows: TGTGCCACTAGCGGGGGTGAATACGAGCAGTACTTC. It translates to CATSGGEYEQYF.

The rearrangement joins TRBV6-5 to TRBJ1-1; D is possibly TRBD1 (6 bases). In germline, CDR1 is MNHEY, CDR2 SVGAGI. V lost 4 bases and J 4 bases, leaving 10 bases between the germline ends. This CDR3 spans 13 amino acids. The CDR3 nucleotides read TGTGCCAGCAGTTCTACAGGGTCCACTGAAGCTTTCTTT. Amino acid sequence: CASSSTGSTEAFF.